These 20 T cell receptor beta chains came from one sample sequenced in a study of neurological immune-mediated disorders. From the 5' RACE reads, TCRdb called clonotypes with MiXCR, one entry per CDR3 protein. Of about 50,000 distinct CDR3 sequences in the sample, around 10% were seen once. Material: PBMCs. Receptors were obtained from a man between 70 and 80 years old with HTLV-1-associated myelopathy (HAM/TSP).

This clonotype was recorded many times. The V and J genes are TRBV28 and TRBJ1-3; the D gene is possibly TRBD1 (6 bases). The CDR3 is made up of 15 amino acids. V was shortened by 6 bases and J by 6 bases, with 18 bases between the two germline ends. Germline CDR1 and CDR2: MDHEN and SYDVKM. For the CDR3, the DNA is TGTGCCAGCAGCCCCTCGGGGACACGTCCAAACACCATATATTTT. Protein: CASSPSGTRPNTIYF.

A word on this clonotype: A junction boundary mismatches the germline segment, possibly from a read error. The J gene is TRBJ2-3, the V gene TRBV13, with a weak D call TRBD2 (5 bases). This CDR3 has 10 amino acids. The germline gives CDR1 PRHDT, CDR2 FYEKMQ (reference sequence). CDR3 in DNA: TGTACCAGCGGAACAGATACGCAGTATTTT. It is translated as CTSGTDTQYF.

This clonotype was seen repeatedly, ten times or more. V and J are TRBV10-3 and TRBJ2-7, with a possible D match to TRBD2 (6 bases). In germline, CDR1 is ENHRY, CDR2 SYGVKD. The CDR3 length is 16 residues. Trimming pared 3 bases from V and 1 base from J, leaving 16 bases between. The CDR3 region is CAISERGGTGSYEQYF. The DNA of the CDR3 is TGTGCCATCAGTGAAAGGGGCGGGACCGGGTCCTACGAGCAGTACTTC.

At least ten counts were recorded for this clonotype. The DNA for the CDR3 is TGTGCCAGCCTGGGACTAGCTCGGGTTGAGCAGTTCTTC. It specifies CASLGLARVEQFF. This chain uses TRBV5-5 with TRBJ2-1, with TRBD2 matching 9 bases. CDR1 is SGHKS and CDR2 is YYEKEE in the germline V gene (reference sequence). After removal of 7 bases from V and 9 bases from J, the junction contained 8 bases not matched to a gene. The length of the CDR3 is 13 residues.

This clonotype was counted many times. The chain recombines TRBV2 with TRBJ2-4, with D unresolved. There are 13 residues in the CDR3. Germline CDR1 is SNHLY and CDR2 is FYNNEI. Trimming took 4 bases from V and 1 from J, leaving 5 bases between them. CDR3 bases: TGTGCCAGCAGTGCGTCCGCCAAAAACATTCAGTACTTC. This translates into CASSASAKNIQYF.

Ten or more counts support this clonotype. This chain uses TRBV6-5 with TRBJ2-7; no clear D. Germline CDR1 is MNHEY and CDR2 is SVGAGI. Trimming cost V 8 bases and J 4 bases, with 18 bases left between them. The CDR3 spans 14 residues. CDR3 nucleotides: TGTGCCAGCGGAAAGCCTTCCCCACCTTACGAGCAGTACTTC. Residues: CASGKPSPPYEQYF.

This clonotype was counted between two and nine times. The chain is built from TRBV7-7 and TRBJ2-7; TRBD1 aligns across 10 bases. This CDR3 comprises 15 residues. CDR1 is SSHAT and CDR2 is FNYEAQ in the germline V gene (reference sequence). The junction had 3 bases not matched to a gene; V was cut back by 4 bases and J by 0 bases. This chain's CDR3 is CASSWGQGPSYEQYF. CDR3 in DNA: TGTGCCAGCAGCTGGGGACAGGGGCCCTCCTACGAGCAGTACTTC.

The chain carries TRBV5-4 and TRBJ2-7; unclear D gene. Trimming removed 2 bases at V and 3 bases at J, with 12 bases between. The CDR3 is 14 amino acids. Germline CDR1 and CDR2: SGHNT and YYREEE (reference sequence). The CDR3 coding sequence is TGTGCCAGCAGCTTTTTTCCTAGTGACTACGAGCAGTACTTC. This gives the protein CASSFFPSDYEQYF.

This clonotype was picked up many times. The CDR3 nucleotides read TGTGCCAGCAGTGGAGGGGTTATGAACACTGAAGCTTTCTTT. This encodes CASSGGVMNTEAFF. The V call is TRBV28, the J call TRBJ1-1; weak D call: TRBD1 (5 bases). This CDR3 spans 14 amino acids. Per the germline V gene, CDR1 is MDHEN and CDR2 is SYDVKM. Trimming left V 5 bases short and J 0 bases short, with 10 bases between.

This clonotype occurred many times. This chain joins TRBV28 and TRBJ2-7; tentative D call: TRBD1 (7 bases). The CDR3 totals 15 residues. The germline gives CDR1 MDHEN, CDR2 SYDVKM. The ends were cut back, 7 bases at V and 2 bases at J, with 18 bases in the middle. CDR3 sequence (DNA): TGTGCCAGCACCTCCGGCGGGACAGACGCCTACGAGCAGTACTTC. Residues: CASTSGGTDAYEQYF.

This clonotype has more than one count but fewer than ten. Written as DNA, the CDR3 is TGTGCCAGCAGTCCTCGGACTAGCGGACAATACAATGAGCAGTTCTTC. This encodes CASSPRTSGQYNEQFF. The chain employs TRBV27 and TRBJ2-1, with TRBD2 matching 10 bases. V gave up 5 bases and J gave up 4 bases; unmatched junction bases: 8. Germline loops: CDR1 MNHEY, CDR2 SMNVEV (reference sequence). This CDR3 region has 16 residues.

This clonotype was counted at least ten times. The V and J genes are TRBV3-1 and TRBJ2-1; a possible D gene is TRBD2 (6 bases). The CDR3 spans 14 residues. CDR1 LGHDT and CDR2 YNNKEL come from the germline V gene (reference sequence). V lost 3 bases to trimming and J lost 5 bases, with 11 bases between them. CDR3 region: CASSHTSTDNEQFF. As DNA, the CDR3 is TGTGCCAGCAGCCACACTAGCACGGACAATGAGCAGTTCTTC.

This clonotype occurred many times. The chain's CDR3 is CSATRDYDPYEQYF. As DNA, the CDR3 is TGCAGTGCGACCCGGGACTACGATCCCTACGAGCAGTACTTC. This chain links TRBV20-1 with TRBJ2-7; 7 bases match TRBD2. Trimming at V came to 6 bases and at J to 2 bases, leaving 10 bases not matched to a gene. The CDR3 runs 14 residues. Germline CDR1 DFQATT, CDR2 SNEGSKA (reference sequence).

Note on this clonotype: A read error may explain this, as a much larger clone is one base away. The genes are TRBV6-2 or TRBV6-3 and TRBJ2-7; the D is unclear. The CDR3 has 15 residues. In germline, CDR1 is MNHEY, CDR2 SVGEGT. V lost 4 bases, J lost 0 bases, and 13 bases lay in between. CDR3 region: CASSSLTRLSYEQYF. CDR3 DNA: TGTGCCAGCAGTTCCTTGACGAGGCTCTCCTACGAGCAGTACTTC.

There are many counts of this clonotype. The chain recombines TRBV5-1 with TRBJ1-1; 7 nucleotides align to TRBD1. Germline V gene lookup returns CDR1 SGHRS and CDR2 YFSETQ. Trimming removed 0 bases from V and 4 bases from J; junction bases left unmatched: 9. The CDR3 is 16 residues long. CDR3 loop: CASSLEPGGVRTEAFF. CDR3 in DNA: TGCGCCAGCAGCTTGGAACCAGGGGGGGTTCGCACTGAAGCTTTCTTT. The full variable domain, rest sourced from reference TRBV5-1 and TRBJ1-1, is KAGVTQTPRYLIKTRGQQVTLSCSPISGHRSVSWYQQTPGQGLQFLFEYFSETQRNKGNFPGRFSGRQFSNSRSEMNVSTLELGDSALYLCASSLEPGGVRTEAFFGQGTRLTVV.

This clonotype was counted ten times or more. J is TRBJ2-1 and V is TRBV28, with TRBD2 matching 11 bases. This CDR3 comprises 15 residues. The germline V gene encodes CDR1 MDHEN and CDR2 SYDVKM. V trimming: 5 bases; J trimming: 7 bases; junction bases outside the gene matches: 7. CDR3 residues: CASSAPGLAANEQFF. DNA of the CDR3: TGTGCCAGCAGTGCCCCGGGACTAGCGGCTAATGAGCAGTTCTTC. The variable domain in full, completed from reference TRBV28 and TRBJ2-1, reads DVKVTQSSRYLVKRTGEKVFLECVQDMDHENMFWYRQDPGLGLRLIYFSYDVKMKEKGDIPEGYSVSREKKERFSLILESASTNQTSMYLCASSAPGLAANEQFFGPGTRLTVL.

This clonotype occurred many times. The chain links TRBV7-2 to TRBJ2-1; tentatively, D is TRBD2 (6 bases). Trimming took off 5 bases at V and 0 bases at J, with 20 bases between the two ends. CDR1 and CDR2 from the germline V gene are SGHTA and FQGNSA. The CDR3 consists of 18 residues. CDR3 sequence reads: CASSRPSSARSSYNEQFF. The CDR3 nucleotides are TGTGCCAGCAGCCGCCCTTCTAGCGCCCGGAGCTCCTACAATGAGCAGTTCTTC.

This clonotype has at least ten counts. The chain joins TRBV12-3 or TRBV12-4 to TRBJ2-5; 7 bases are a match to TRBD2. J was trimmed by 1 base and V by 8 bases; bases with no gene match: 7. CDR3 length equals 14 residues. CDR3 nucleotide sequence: TGTGCCAGCTCCTCTAGCGGACTCCAAGAGACCCAGTACTTC. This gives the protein CASSSSGLQETQYF.

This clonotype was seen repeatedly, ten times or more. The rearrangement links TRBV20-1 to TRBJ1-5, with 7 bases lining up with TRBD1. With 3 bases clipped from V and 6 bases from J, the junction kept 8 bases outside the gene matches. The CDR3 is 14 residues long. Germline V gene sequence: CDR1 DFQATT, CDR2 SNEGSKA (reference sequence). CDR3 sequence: CSARSGGGSQPQHF. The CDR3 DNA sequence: TGCAGTGCTAGGTCGGGAGGGGGCTCTCAGCCCCAGCATTTT.

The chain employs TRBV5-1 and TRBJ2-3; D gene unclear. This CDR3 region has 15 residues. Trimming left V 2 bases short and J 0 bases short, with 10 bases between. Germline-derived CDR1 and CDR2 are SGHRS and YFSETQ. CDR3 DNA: TGCGCCAGCAGCTTTAAGAGGCGCAGCACAGATACGCAGTATTTT. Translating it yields CASSFKRRSTDTQYF.